The rows below give T cell receptor beta chains drawn from one sample of a study of spatial heterogeneity in lung cancer. From the 5' RACE reads, TCRdb called clonotypes with MiXCR, one entry per CDR3 protein. The sample contains tens of thousands of distinct CDR3 sequences, around 4.8% of which appear only once. The source was lung tumor tissue, collected at surgery. Receptors were obtained from a male donor with early-stage non-small cell lung cancer. CDR3s include the opening cysteine and the closing phenylalanine or tryptophan. D genes are given only for firm matches. Rows give clone size only sometimes, using once, few, many, or a class for an expanded clone.

v_gene: TRBV7-9
d_gene: -
abundance: many
j_gene: TRBJ1-1
CDR3nt: TGTGCCAGCAGCTTAAGGGGGAACACTGAAGCTTTCTTT
CDR3aa: CASSLRGNTEAFF

v_gene: TRBV28
d_gene: -
abundance: many
j_gene: TRBJ1-5
CDR3nt: TGTGCCAGCAGTTTGGCGGGAAGTGACAATCAGCCCCAGCATTTT
CDR3aa: CASSLAGSDNQPQHF

v_gene: TRBV29-1
d_gene: -
abundance: many
j_gene: TRBJ1-2
CDR3nt: TGCAGCGTTCTTGGTAACTATGGCTACACCTTC
CDR3aa: CSVLGNYGYTF

v_gene: TRBV15
d_gene: TRBD1
abundance: many
j_gene: TRBJ1-4
CDR3nt: TGTGCCACCAGCAGAGATCAGGGGGGGGCCAATGAAAAACTGTTTTTT
CDR3aa: CATSRDQGGANEKLFF

v_gene: TRBV30
d_gene: -
abundance: many
j_gene: TRBJ2-5
CDR3nt: TGTGCCTGGAGTGGGACTGATCCCGCGAGGACCCAGTACTTC
CDR3aa: CAWSGTDPARTQYF

v_gene: TRBV7-9
d_gene: TRBD2
abundance: many
j_gene: TRBJ2-2
CDR3nt: TGTGCCAGCAGCTTAGGCGCGGGACTAGCATCCACCGGGGAGCTGTTTTTT
CDR3aa: CASSLGAGLASTGELFF

v_gene: TRBV7-9
d_gene: -
abundance: many
j_gene: TRBJ2-3
CDR3nt: TGTGCCAGCAGCTCAAGTGCGGTCGGCACAGATACGCAGTATTTT
CDR3aa: CASSSSAVGTDTQYF

v_gene: TRBV6-5
d_gene: -
abundance: many
j_gene: TRBJ2-1
CDR3nt: TGTGCCAGCGGTACGGGTCAGGGAAGTATTGAGCAGTTCTTC
CDR3aa: CASGTGQGSIEQFF

v_gene: TRBV20-1
d_gene: -
abundance: few
j_gene: TRBJ1-1
CDR3nt: TGCAGGGCGGACAGTACGAACACTGAAGCTTTCTTT
CDR3aa: CRADSTNTEAFF

v_gene: TRBV7-9
d_gene: -
abundance: many
j_gene: TRBJ1-2
CDR3nt: TGTGCCAGCAGCTTAAATGGCGGCGCCGGGAACTCCGACTATGGCTACACCTTC
CDR3aa: CASSLNGGAGNSDYGYTF

v_gene: TRBV5-1
d_gene: -
abundance: few
j_gene: TRBJ2-3
CDR3nt: TGCGCCAGCAGCCATCAACGTCAGGGTTTGGCAGATACGCAGTATTTT
CDR3aa: CASSHQRQGLADTQYF

v_gene: TRBV3-1
d_gene: -
abundance: medium-sized
j_gene: TRBJ2-5
CDR3nt: TGTGCCAGCAGCCAAGTAGCTGGGTTCGAAAAAGAGACCCAGTACTTC
CDR3aa: CASSQVAGFEKETQYF

v_gene: TRBV4-3
d_gene: -
abundance: -
j_gene: TRBJ2-2
CDR3nt: TGCGCCAGCAGCCAAGAGGCAGGGTACACCGGGGAGCTGTTTTTT
CDR3aa: CASSQEAGYTGELFF

v_gene: TRBV28
d_gene: -
abundance: many
j_gene: TRBJ1-5
CDR3nt: TGTGCCAGCAGTTGGAATAGCAATCAGCCCCAGCATTTT
CDR3aa: CASSWNSNQPQHF

v_gene: TRBV7-2
d_gene: TRBD1
abundance: many
j_gene: TRBJ1-1
CDR3nt: TGTGCCAGCAGCTCGGACAGGGACACTGAAGCTTTCTTT
CDR3aa: CASSSDRDTEAFF

v_gene: TRBV7-2
d_gene: -
abundance: many
j_gene: TRBJ2-7
CDR3nt: TGTGCCAGCAGCTTAGGCAAATCCTACGAGCAGTACTTC
CDR3aa: CASSLGKSYEQYF

v_gene: TRBV7-7
d_gene: -
abundance: -
j_gene: TRBJ2-5
CDR3nt: TGTGCCAGCAGCTTAGCCACCTTATTACTCCAAGAGACCCAGTACTTC
CDR3aa: CASSLATLLLQETQYF

v_gene: TRBV12-3/TRBV12-4
d_gene: -
abundance: many
j_gene: TRBJ2-1
CDR3nt: TGTGCCAGCAGTTCATACAGAGAGCAGTTCTTC
CDR3aa: CASSSYREQFF

v_gene: TRBV6-2/TRBV6-3
d_gene: -
abundance: many
j_gene: TRBJ1-1
CDR3nt: TGTGCCAGCAGTTACAGAAGGAACACTGAAGCTTTCTTT
CDR3aa: CASSYRRNTEAFF

v_gene: TRBV20-1
d_gene: -
abundance: few
j_gene: TRBJ1-4
CDR3nt: TGCAGTGCCCCGGTCGCGACCCATCTTCGGCGGGCTGAAAAACTGTTTTTT
CDR3aa: CSAPVATHLRRAEKLFF

v_gene: TRBV28
d_gene: TRBD2
abundance: many
j_gene: TRBJ2-3
CDR3nt: TGTGCCAGCAGTTTTCTAGCGGGAAGCACAGATACGCAGTATTTT
CDR3aa: CASSFLAGSTDTQYF

v_gene: TRBV27
d_gene: -
abundance: many
j_gene: TRBJ1-5
CDR3nt: TGTGCCAGCAGTTTTAACCCTTATAGCAATCAGCCCCAGCATTTT
CDR3aa: CASSFNPYSNQPQHF